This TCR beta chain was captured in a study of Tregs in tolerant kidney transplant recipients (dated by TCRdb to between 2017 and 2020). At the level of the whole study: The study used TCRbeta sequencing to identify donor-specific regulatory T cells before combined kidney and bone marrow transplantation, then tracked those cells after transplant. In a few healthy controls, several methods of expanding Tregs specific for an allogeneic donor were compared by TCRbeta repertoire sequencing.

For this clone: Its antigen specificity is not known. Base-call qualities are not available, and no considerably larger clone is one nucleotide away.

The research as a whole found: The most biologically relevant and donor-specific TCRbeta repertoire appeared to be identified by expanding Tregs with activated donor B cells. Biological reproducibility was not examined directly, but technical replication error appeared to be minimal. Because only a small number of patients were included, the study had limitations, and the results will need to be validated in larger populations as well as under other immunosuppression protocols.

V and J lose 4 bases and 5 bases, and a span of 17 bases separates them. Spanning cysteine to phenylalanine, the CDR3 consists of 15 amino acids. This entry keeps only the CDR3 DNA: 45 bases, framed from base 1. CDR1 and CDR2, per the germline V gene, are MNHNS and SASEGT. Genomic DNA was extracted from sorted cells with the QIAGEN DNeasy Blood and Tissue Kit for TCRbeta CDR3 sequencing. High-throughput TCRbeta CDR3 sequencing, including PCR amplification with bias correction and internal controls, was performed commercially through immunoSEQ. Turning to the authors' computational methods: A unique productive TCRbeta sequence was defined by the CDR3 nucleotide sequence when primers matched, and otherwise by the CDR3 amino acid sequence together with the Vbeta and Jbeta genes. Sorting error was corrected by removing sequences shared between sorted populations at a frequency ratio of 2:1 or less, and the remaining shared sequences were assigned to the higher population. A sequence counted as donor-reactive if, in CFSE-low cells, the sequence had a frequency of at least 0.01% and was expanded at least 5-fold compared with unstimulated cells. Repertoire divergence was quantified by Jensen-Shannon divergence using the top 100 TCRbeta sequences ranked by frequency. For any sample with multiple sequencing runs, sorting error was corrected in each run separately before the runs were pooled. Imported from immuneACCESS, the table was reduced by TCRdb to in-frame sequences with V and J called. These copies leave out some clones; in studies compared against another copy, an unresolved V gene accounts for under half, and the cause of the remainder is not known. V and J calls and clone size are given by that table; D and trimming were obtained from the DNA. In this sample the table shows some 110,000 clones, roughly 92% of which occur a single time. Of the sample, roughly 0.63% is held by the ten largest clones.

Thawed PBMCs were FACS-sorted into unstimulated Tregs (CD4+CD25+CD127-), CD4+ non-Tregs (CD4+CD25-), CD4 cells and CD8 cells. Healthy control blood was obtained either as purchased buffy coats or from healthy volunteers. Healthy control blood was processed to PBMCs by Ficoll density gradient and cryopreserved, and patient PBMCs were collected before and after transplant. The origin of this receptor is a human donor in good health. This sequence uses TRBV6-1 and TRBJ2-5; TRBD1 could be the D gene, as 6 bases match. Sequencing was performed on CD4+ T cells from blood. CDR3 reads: CASSVIQGNRETQYF. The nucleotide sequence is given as TGTGCCAGCAGTGTTATACAGGGAAACCGGGAGACCCAGTACTTC.